The 9 T cell receptor beta chains reported below all come from one sample, sequenced in a study of cytomegalovirus exposure and HLA in healthy donors. Primers included in the PCR were 60 Vbeta and 13 Jbeta primers. Produced via immunoSEQ multiplex PCR; TCRdb's table is partial and in-frame only. This table has about 160,000 clones, 65% to 85% appearing once. What was sequenced was PBMCs. These receptors originate from a woman between 50 and 59 years old in good health and CMV-seropositive.

The chain couples TRBV7-2 to TRBJ2-1; 10 nucleotides line up with TRBD1. V gave up 2 bases and J gave up 3 bases; unmatched junction bases: 4. There are 16 residues in the CDR3. Germline assignment: CDR1 SGHTA and CDR2 FQGNSA. In nucleotides, the CDR3 is TGTGCCAGCAGCTTATCGGGGACAGGGGACTACAATGAGCAGTTCTTC. It codes for CASSLSGTGDYNEQFF.

The gene calls are TRBV9 and TRBJ2-2, with a weak D call TRBD1 (5 bases). Per germline, CDR1 SGDLS and CDR2 YYNGEE. There are 16 residues in the CDR3. V was cut by 4 bases and J by 3 bases, with 16 bases left in between. The CDR3 protein is CASSSRASRDTGELFF. The CDR3 coding sequence is TGTGCCAGCAGCTCCCGGGCGTCCAGGGACACCGGGGAGCTGTTTTTT.

The chain has TRBV7-9 and TRBJ2-5; 12 bases are a match to TRBD1. After removal of 1 base from V and 4 bases from J, the junction contained 1 base not matched to a gene. The CDR3 is 15 residues long. Germline V CDR1 and CDR2: SEHNR, FQNEAQ (reference sequence). The CDR3 sequence is CASSLGGQGAETQYF. The CDR3 DNA sequence: TGTGCCAGCAGCTTAGGGGGACAGGGGGCAGAGACCCAGTACTTC.

The chain is built from TRBV18 and TRBJ2-4; D is unresolved. The germline V gene has CDR1 KGHSH and CDR2 LQKENI. This CDR3 is built from 16 residues. V was clipped by 2 bases and J by 1 base, with 12 bases between them. The CDR3 DNA is TGTGCCAGCTCACCAGGAGCCCCTGGGGCCAAAAACATTCAGTACTTC. Translated: CASSPGAPGAKNIQYF.

V usage is TRBV7-9 and J usage is TRBJ2-7, with a possible D match to TRBD1 (6 bases). Looked up from germline, CDR1 is SEHNR and CDR2 is FQNEAQ (reference sequence). This CDR3 region has 14 residues. V was trimmed by 5 bases and J by 2 bases, leaving 13 bases between them. The CDR3 coding sequence is TGTGCCAGCAGCCACAGGGTTGAGACCTACGAGCAGTACTTC. Translated: CASSHRVETYEQYF.

The V call is TRBV2, the J call TRBJ2-3; D is unclear. Trimming left V 3 bases short and J 6 bases short, with 13 bases between. CDR3 length equals 14 residues. Germline V gene lookup returns CDR1 SNHLY and CDR2 FYNNEI. CDR3 sequence: CASSDGRRIDTQYF. The CDR3 nucleotides are TGTGCCAGCAGTGATGGGCGCCGGATCGATACGCAGTATTTT.

The rearrangement uses TRBV28 and TRBJ2-2; D ambiguous. In germline, CDR1 is MDHEN, CDR2 SYDVKM. V lost 3 bases and J 4 bases, leaving 9 bases between the germline ends. This CDR3 comprises 14 residues. The CDR3 region is CASSLWRGTGELFF. CDR3 nucleotides: TGTGCCAGCAGTTTGTGGCGAGGCACCGGGGAGCTGTTTTTT.

As to this clone: Other nucleotide sequences in the sample specify the same CDR3. The chain combines TRBV5-1 with TRBJ1-3, with D possibly TRBD1 on 5 matching bases. V was pared by 0 bases and J by 0 bases, with 7 bases between. Germline assignment: CDR1 SGHRS and CDR2 YFSETQ. The length of the CDR3 is 15 residues. CDR3 nucleotides: TGCGCCAGCAGCTTGGCTCAGGGCTCTGGAAACACCATATATTTT. It is translated as CASSLAQGSGNTIYF.

This chain links TRBV19 with TRBJ2-5; 8 bases agree with TRBD2. The CDR3 covers 16 residues. Germline values: CDR1 LNHDA, CDR2 SQIVND (reference sequence). Unmatched junction bases numbered 9, after V lost 3 bases and J lost 3 bases. The CDR3 DNA sequence: TGTGCCAGTAGTATCTATTTAAGGCGGGAGGAAGAGACCCAGTACTTC. Translated, it gives CASSIYLRREEETQYF.